These T cell receptor beta chains were read from a single sample in a study of T cell changes during pregnancy in multiple sclerosis. Sequencing was performed with immunoSEQ multiplex PCR; in TCRdb, only in-frame clones are kept and a portion is missing. The data hold more than 65,000 clones, with under 95% observed a single time. The sequencing here drew on CD4+ T cells from peripheral blood mononuclear cells, taken before pregnancy. The receptors originated from a female donor with multiple sclerosis, enrolled in a pregnancy study. Both conserved end residues are part of each CDR3. Fields, in order: V gene, J gene, clone size, D gene, CDR3 length, CDR3 protein, CDR3 DNA. D genes are given only for firm matches. Only some rows state a clone size, as once, few, many or a class for expanded clones.

v_gene: TRBV5-6; j_gene: TRBJ1-4; abundance: .; d_gene: .; len: 15; CDR3aa: CASSIRGRIVEKLFF; CDR3nt: TGTGCCAGCAGCATTCGAGGGAGGATAGTAGAAAAACTGTTTTTT
v_gene: TRBV7-3; j_gene: TRBJ2-1; abundance: .; d_gene: .; len: 15; CDR3aa: CASSSGAVNYNEQFF; CDR3nt: TGTGCCAGCAGCTCTGGGGCGGTTAACTACAATGAGCAGTTCTTC
v_gene: TRBV5-1; j_gene: TRBJ1-1; abundance: .; d_gene: .; len: 14; CDR3aa: CASSFGGAGTEAFF; CDR3nt: TGCGCCAGCAGCTTTGGGGGCGCGGGCACTGAAGCTTTCTTT
v_gene: TRBV27; j_gene: TRBJ1-2; abundance: .; d_gene: TRBD1; len: 15; CDR3aa: CASALGKDRGQGYTF; CDR3nt: TGTGCCAGCGCCCTTGGGAAAGACAGGGGTCAGGGCTACACCTTC
v_gene: TRBV18; j_gene: TRBJ1-6; abundance: few; d_gene: TRBD1; len: 15; CDR3aa: CASSPQTGANSPLHF; CDR3nt: TGTGCCAGCTCACCGCAGACAGGGGCTAATTCACCCCTCCACTTT
v_gene: TRBV9; j_gene: TRBJ2-7; abundance: .; d_gene: TRBD1; len: 13; CDR3aa: CASSTRQGYEQYF; CDR3nt: TGTGCCAGCAGCACCCGACAGGGCTACGAGCAGTACTTC
v_gene: TRBV19; j_gene: TRBJ2-7; abundance: .; d_gene: TRBD2; len: 13; CDR3aa: CASSRGGAYEQYF; CDR3nt: TGTGCCAGTAGTCGGGGGGGAGCCTACGAGCAGTACTTC
v_gene: TRBV7-2; j_gene: TRBJ2-5; abundance: .; d_gene: .; len: 12; CDR3aa: CASRNAGETQYF; CDR3nt: TGTGCCAGCAGGAATGCGGGAGAGACCCAGTACTTC
v_gene: TRBV28; j_gene: TRBJ2-7; abundance: .; d_gene: .; len: 13; CDR3aa: CASSPGQTYEQYF; CDR3nt: TGTGCCAGCAGTCCTGGACAGACCTACGAGCAGTACTTC
v_gene: TRBV7-6; j_gene: TRBJ1-2; abundance: .; d_gene: TRBD1; len: 18; CDR3aa: CASSNRQRGGDRNYGYTF; CDR3nt: TGTGCCAGCAGCAATCGCCAAAGGGGGGGGGACAGGAACTATGGCTACACCTTC
v_gene: TRBV9; j_gene: TRBJ1-1; abundance: .; d_gene: TRBD1; len: 15; CDR3aa: CASSVADRGRTEAFF; CDR3nt: TGTGCCAGCAGCGTAGCCGACAGGGGTCGGACTGAAGCTTTCTTT
v_gene: TRBV4-3; j_gene: TRBJ1-1; abundance: .; d_gene: .; len: 14; CDR3aa: CASSQDDSNTEAFF; CDR3nt: TGCGCCAGCAGCCAAGACGACAGCAACACTGAAGCTTTCTTT
v_gene: TRBV7-7; j_gene: TRBJ2-5; abundance: .; d_gene: TRBD2; len: 16; CDR3aa: CASSSGLAGGQETQYF; CDR3nt: TGTGCCAGCAGCTCGGGACTAGCGGGGGGGCAGGAGACCCAGTACTTC
v_gene: TRBV7-6; j_gene: TRBJ1-3; abundance: .; d_gene: .; len: 16; CDR3aa: CASSFSAQSSGNTIYF; CDR3nt: TGTGCCAGCAGCTTCTCGGCACAGAGCTCTGGAAACACCATATATTTT
v_gene: TRBV5-1; j_gene: TRBJ2-3; abundance: .; d_gene: .; len: 13; CDR3aa: CASSLGVRDTQYF; CDR3nt: TGCGCCAGCAGCTTGGGAGTGAGGGATACGCAGTATTTT
v_gene: TRBV19; j_gene: TRBJ1-2; abundance: .; d_gene: .; len: 14; CDR3aa: CASSPGTGLYGYTF; CDR3nt: TGTGCCAGTAGTCCGGGAACCGGGCTCTATGGCTACACCTTC
v_gene: TRBV11-3; j_gene: TRBJ1-1; abundance: .; d_gene: .; len: 14; CDR3aa: CASSLAAENTEAFF; CDR3nt: TGTGCCAGCAGCTTAGCGGCGGAGAACACTGAAGCTTTCTTT
v_gene: TRBV7-8; j_gene: TRBJ1-1; abundance: .; d_gene: .; len: 15; CDR3aa: CASSYNDLGRREAFF; CDR3nt: TGTGCCAGCAGCTATAACGACCTCGGACGGAGGGAAGCTTTCTTT
v_gene: TRBV9; j_gene: TRBJ2-7; abundance: .; d_gene: TRBD1; len: 16; CDR3aa: CASSVGLGTGTYEQYF; CDR3nt: TGTGCCAGCAGCGTAGGTCTTGGGACAGGGACCTACGAGCAGTACTTC
v_gene: TRBV5-4; j_gene: TRBJ2-3; abundance: .; d_gene: .; len: 15; CDR3aa: CASSLEGVGADTQYF; CDR3nt: TGTGCCAGCAGCTTGGAAGGGGTTGGGGCAGATACGCAGTATTTT
v_gene: TRBV15; j_gene: TRBJ2-2; abundance: .; d_gene: .; len: 14; CDR3aa: CATSRGRNTGELFF; CDR3nt: TGTGCCACCAGCAGAGGTCGTAACACCGGGGAGCTGTTTTTT
v_gene: TRBV18; j_gene: TRBJ2-7; abundance: .; d_gene: .; len: 14; CDR3aa: CASSPTAGPHEQYF; CDR3nt: TGTGCCAGCTCACCGACCGCAGGGCCCCACGAGCAGTACTTC